These 29 T cell receptor beta chains were sequenced from one sample in a study of blood T cell repertoires in COVID-19. Generated by immunoSEQ multiplex PCR, the TCRdb table keeps only in-frame clones and is missing some. The repertoire holds tens of thousands of clones, with roughly 89% as singletons. Sequencing input: peripheral blood. The receptors originated from a man in his thirties or forties with acute or convalescent COVID-19.

This clone was detected only a few times. The chain carries TRBV9 and TRBJ1-3; weak D call: TRBD1 (5 bases). This CDR3 region has 19 residues. V shed 2 bases and J shed 0 bases, with 21 bases lying between them. The germline V gene has CDR1 SGDLS and CDR2 YYNGEE. The CDR3 region is CASSVEETAVPSSGNTIYF. As DNA, the CDR3 is TGTGCCAGCAGCGTCGAAGAGACAGCAGTACCTTCCTCTGGAAACACCATATATTTT.

The chain is built from TRBV2 and TRBJ1-5; 11 bases line up with TRBD1. CDR3 size: 15 residues. Trimming at V came to 8 bases and at J to 7 bases, leaving 10 bases not matched to a gene. Germline values: CDR1 SNHLY, CDR2 FYNNEI. CDR3 sequence reads: CASARGQGARQPQHF. The CDR3 bases are TGTGCCAGCGCCCGAGGACAGGGGGCTCGGCAGCCCCAGCATTTT.

The chain joins TRBV7-8 to TRBJ1-3; 8 bases match TRBD1. The CDR3 runs to 16 residues. The ends lost 10 bases at V and 1 base at J; junction bases unmatched: 12. Germline CDR1 is SGHVS and CDR2 is FQNEAQ. CDR3 bases: TGTGCCACTTCCCGCACAGGGGGTACGTCTGGAAACACCATATATTTT. Protein product: CATSRTGGTSGNTIYF.

This chain uses TRBV15 with TRBJ1-2, with 9 bases lining up with TRBD1. The CDR3 contains 14 residues. Germline V CDR1 and CDR2: LNHNV, YYDKDF (reference sequence). The V gene end was trimmed by 3 bases and the J gene end by 6 bases; junction bases not matched to a gene: 5. For the CDR3, the DNA is TGTGCCACCAGCAGGTGGGACAGGGAAGATGGCTACACCTTC. Its protein product is CATSRWDREDGYTF.

There are a few counts of this clone. V usage is TRBV5-1 and J usage is TRBJ2-5, with a tentative D call TRBD2 (5 bases). Germline assignment: CDR1 SGHRS and CDR2 YFSETQ. With 0 bases removed from V and 5 bases from J, the gap between germline ends came to 11 bases. The CDR3 consists of 14 residues. The chain's CDR3 is CASSLDSGWETQYF. Here the CDR3 DNA reads TGCGCCAGCAGCTTGGATTCGGGATGGGAGACCCAGTACTTC.

The rearrangement joins TRBV2 to TRBJ2-5, with D possibly being TRBD1 (6 bases). Between the trimmed V and J ends, which lost 5 bases and 1 base, there was a span of 11 bases. CDR1 is SNHLY and CDR2 is FYNNEI in the germline V gene. This CDR3 has 14 residues. CDR3 nucleotides: TGTGCCAGCAGTTACCGGACAGCCCAAGAGACCCAGTACTTC. Residues: CASSYRTAQETQYF.

The V call is TRBV6-6, the J call TRBJ2-7; maybe TRBD2 (5 bases). Per germline, CDR1 MNHNY and CDR2 SVGAGI (reference sequence). The V and J ends lost 10 bases and 0 bases respectively, with 16 bases between them. This CDR3 has 14 residues. The CDR3 protein is CATFSGWSSYEQYF. DNA of the CDR3: TGTGCCACCTTCAGCGGATGGAGCTCCTACGAGCAGTACTTC.

V gene TRBV3-1 (or the pseudogene TRBV3-2) combines with J gene TRBJ1-1; D is unresolved. Germline V lookup: CDR1 LGHDT, CDR2 YNNKEL (reference sequence). CDR3 size: 11 residues. V lost 6 bases, J lost 8 bases, and 10 bases lay in between. The CDR3 loop is CASSWASEAFF. CDR3 coding DNA: TGTGCCAGCAGTTGGGCCTCCGAAGCTTTCTTT.

This chain joins TRBV5-4 and TRBJ2-6, with D possibly being TRBD2 (6 bases). Germline loops: CDR1 SGHNT, CDR2 YYREEE (reference sequence). There are 18 residues in the CDR3. The V and J ends lost 0 bases and 6 bases respectively, with 19 bases between them. The DNA of the CDR3 is TGTGCCAGCAGCTTGGGACATGGCGGCGGGGTGAAGGCCAACGTCCTGACTTTC. This sequence encodes CASSLGHGGGVKANVLTF.

This clone was seen only a few times. V gene TRBV5-5 combines with J gene TRBJ2-3; no clear D. The CDR3 length is 13 residues. Germline V gives CDR1 SGHKS, CDR2 YYEKEE (reference sequence). The V and J ends lost 4 bases and 4 bases respectively, with 10 bases between them. CDR3 DNA sequence: TGTGCCAGCAGCCTAATAGAACCAGATACGCAGTATTTT. Translation: CASSLIEPDTQYF.

CDR3 loop: CASSYRRTGDGEKLFF. CDR3 sequence (DNA): TGTGCCAGCAGTTACAGACGGACGGGGGATGGTGAAAAACTGTTTTTT. J is TRBJ1-4 and V is TRBV6-5; a weak D match, TRBD1 (5 bases). V dropped 2 bases and J dropped 7 bases, with 17 bases sitting between them. CDR3 size: 16 residues. From germline, CDR1 is MNHEY and CDR2 SVGAGI.

This chain connects TRBV7-8 to TRBJ2-7; D might be TRBD1 (5 bases). The CDR3 contains 14 residues. V was pared by 0 bases and J by 6 bases, with 12 bases between. Germline V lookup: CDR1 SGHVS, CDR2 FQNEAQ. In DNA form, the CDR3 reads TGTGCCAGCAGCTTAGCGGGGCCAGGCGGCGAGCAGTACGTC. Its protein product is CASSLAGPGGEQYV.

The CDR3 spells CASTQQGARTEAFF. CDR3 DNA: TGTGCCAGTACTCAACAGGGGGCGCGGACTGAAGCTTTCTTT. This sequence joins TRBV19 and TRBJ1-1, with 9 bases lining up with TRBD1. The CDR3 is 14 amino acids. The germline gives CDR1 LNHDA, CDR2 SQIVND (reference sequence). V lost 7 bases, J lost 5 bases, and 8 bases stayed unmatched.

J is TRBJ2-2 and V is TRBV28; TRBD2 might be the D (5 bases). The CDR3 loop spans 13 amino acids. Deletions cut 3 bases from V and 4 bases from J, with 6 bases between. CDR1 is MDHEN and CDR2 is SYDVKM in the germline V gene. The CDR3 bases are TGTGCCAGCAGTTTGAGGGCCACCGGGGAGCTGTTTTTT. As protein: CASSLRATGELFF.

This chain uses TRBV19 with TRBJ2-4; 7 bases align to TRBD1. This CDR3 contains 11 residues. The germline V gene encodes CDR1 LNHDA and CDR2 SQIVND (reference sequence). Trimming removed 3 bases from V and 13 bases from J; junction bases left unmatched: 3. The CDR3 DNA follows: TGTGCCAGTAGTATCGACAGGGCGCAGTACTTC. It translates to CASSIDRAQYF.

CDR3 residues: CASSSTGGGAYEQYV. In DNA, the CDR3 is TGTGCCAGCAGTTCTACAGGGGGTGGGGCCTACGAGCAGTACGTC. V and J are TRBV27 and TRBJ2-7, with 8 positions matching TRBD1. This CDR3 region has 15 residues. From germline, CDR1 is MNHEY and CDR2 SMNVEV (reference sequence). With V trimmed by 4 bases and J by 2 bases, 7 bases remained unmatched.

This clone was seen a few times. The CDR3 DNA is TGTGCCAGCAGTTCCCCCCGAGGGACAGGGGCATACGAGCAGTACGTC. Amino acid sequence: CASSSPRGTGAYEQYV. The chain employs TRBV6-6 and TRBJ2-7, with 10 bases lining up with TRBD1. Germline V gives CDR1 MNHNY, CDR2 SVGAGI (reference sequence). V dropped 4 bases and J dropped 4; count of bases not matched to a gene: 10. This CDR3 is built from 16 residues.

There are a few counts of this clone. This rearrangement joins TRBV7-2 to TRBJ2-7, with D maybe TRBD1 (5 bases). Trimming left V 1 base short and J 0 bases short, with 7 bases between. The CDR3 is 14 residues long. Germline CDR1 and CDR2: SGHTA and FQGNSA. CDR3 region: CASSLVDSSYEQYF. Written as DNA, the CDR3 is TGTGCCAGCAGCTTAGTAGACAGCTCCTACGAGCAGTACTTC.

The chain has TRBV24-1 and TRBJ2-1; no definite D call. V was shortened by 6 bases and J by 8 bases, with 7 bases between the two germline ends. Germline V CDR1 and CDR2: KGHDR, SFDVKD. This CDR3 spans 11 amino acids. The CDR3 here is CATSQLHEQFF. The CDR3 nucleotides read TGTGCCACCAGTCAGTTGCATGAGCAGTTCTTC.

This rearrangement joins TRBV27 to TRBJ2-2; D is uncertain. Trimming stripped 2 bases from V and 4 bases from J, with 5 bases between. Germline lookup yields CDR1 MNHEY and CDR2 SMNVEV (reference sequence). This CDR3 has 13 amino acids. The CDR3 nucleotides read TGTGCCAGCAGTTTACTAGGCACCGGGGAGCTGTTTTTT. Its protein product is CASSLLGTGELFF.

In this sample, this clone turned up a few times. The DNA of the CDR3 is TGTGCCAGCAGTGAAAACTCACCGGGGAATAATTCACCCCTCCACTTT. It encodes CASSENSPGNNSPLHF. The chain links TRBV6-1 to TRBJ1-6; D unresolved. The V end lost 2 bases, the J end lost 5 bases, and 13 bases lay between the germline ends. The CDR3 loop spans 16 amino acids. The germline V gene encodes CDR1 MNHNS and CDR2 SASEGT.

The chain is built from TRBV5-1 and TRBJ1-3; D unclear. The CDR3 is 14 residues long. Germline CDR1 is SGHRS and CDR2 is YFSETQ. With 3 bases removed from V and 3 bases from J, the gap between germline ends came to 10 bases. The CDR3 sequence: CASSSEGNGNTIYF. CDR3 in DNA: TGCGCCAGCAGCTCCGAGGGTAATGGAAACACCATATATTTT.

V is TRBV6-5 and J is TRBJ2-5; 7 bases match TRBD2. Unmatched junction bases numbered 5, after V lost 0 bases and J lost 1 base. CDR1 and CDR2 from the germline V gene are MNHEY and SVGAGI. The CDR3 has 16 amino acids. The CDR3 nucleotides read TGTGCCAGCAGTTACTCGAATAGGGAGGGCCAAGAGACCCAGTACTTC. It is translated as CASSYSNREGQETQYF.

The rearrangement uses TRBV19 and TRBJ1-2, with 7 positions matching TRBD1. There are 13 residues in the CDR3. The V segment lost 8 bases and the J segment 4 bases; nucleotides outside the gene matches: 7. The germline V gene has CDR1 LNHDA and CDR2 SQIVND (reference sequence). The CDR3 nucleotides read TGTGCCAGTGGTACTACAGGGGCCTATGGCTACACCTTC. As protein: CASGTTGAYGYTF.

This chain links TRBV19 with TRBJ2-1, with TRBD2 identical over 10 bases. The length of the CDR3 is 13 residues. Germline V gives CDR1 LNHDA, CDR2 SQIVND (reference sequence). V dropped 9 bases and J dropped 7; count of bases not matched to a gene: 6. The CDR3 DNA is TGTGCCAGAAAGCGGGAGGGCCTGAATGAGCAGTTCTTC. Translation: CARKREGLNEQFF.

The chain couples TRBV6-6 to TRBJ1-2; D is unresolved. The CDR3 sequence is 14 residues long. Germline values: CDR1 MNHNY, CDR2 SVGAGI (reference sequence). The germline V and J ends were trimmed by 0 bases and 4 bases, with 9 bases remaining between them. The CDR3 DNA sequence: TGTGCCAGCAGTTACTCGACGGAGTCCTATGGCTACACCTTC. This codes for CASSYSTESYGYTF.

The rearrangement uses TRBV7-9 and TRBJ1-4; 10 bases map to TRBD1. Germline V gene lookup returns CDR1 SEHNR and CDR2 FQNEAQ (reference sequence). The V gene end was trimmed by 1 base and the J gene end by 7 bases; junction bases not matched to a gene: 3. This CDR3 comprises 15 residues. The CDR3 nucleotides read TGTGCCAGCAGCTTAGTGGGACAGGGGTTTGAAAAACTGTTTTTT. This sequence encodes CASSLVGQGFEKLFF.

V usage is TRBV3-1 (or the pseudogene TRBV3-2) and J usage is TRBJ2-1; D possibly corresponds to TRBD2 (6 bases). From germline, CDR1 is LGHDT and CDR2 YNNKEL (reference sequence). The length of the CDR3 is 14 residues. The V end was cut by 4 bases, the J end by 3 bases, with 10 bases between. The CDR3 region is CASSRRGSYNEQFF. CDR3 bases: TGTGCCAGCAGCCGGAGGGGTAGCTACAATGAGCAGTTCTTC.

This chain links TRBV10-3 with TRBJ2-1, with a weak D call TRBD2 (5 bases). The CDR3 spans 11 residues. The V end was cut by 8 bases, the J end by 6 bases, with 8 bases between. CDR1 ENHRY and CDR2 SYGVKD come from the germline V gene. CDR3 sequence: CAIGSGNEQFF. CDR3 bases: TGTGCCATCGGGAGCGGCAATGAGCAGTTCTTC.